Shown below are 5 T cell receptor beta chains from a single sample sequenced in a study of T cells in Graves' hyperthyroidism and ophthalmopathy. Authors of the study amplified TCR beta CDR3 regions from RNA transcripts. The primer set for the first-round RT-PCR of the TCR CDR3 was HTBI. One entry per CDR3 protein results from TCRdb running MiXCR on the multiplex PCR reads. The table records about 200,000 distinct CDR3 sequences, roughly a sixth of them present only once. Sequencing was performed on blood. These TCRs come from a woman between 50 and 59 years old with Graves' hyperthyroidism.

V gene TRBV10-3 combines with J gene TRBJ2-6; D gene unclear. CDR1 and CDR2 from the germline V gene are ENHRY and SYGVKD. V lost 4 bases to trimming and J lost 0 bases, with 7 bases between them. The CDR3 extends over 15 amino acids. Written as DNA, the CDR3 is TGTGCCATCAGTGTTGGAAGCTCTGGGGCCAACGTCCTGACTTTC. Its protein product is CAISVGSSGANVLTF.

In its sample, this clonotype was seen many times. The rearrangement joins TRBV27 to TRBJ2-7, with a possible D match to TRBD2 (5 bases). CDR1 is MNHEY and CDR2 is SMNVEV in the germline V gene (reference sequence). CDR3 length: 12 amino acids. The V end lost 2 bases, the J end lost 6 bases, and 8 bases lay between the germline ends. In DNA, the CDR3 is TGTGCCAGCAGTTTAATCAGCGGCGAGCAGTACTTC. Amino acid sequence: CASSLISGEQYF.

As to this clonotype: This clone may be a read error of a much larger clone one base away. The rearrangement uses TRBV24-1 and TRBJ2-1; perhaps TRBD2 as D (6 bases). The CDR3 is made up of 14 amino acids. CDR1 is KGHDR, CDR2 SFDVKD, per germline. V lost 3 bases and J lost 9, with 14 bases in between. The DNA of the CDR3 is TGTGCCACCAGTGATCCCACTGGAGGGGTTGAGCAGTTCTTC. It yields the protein CATSDPTGGVEQFF.

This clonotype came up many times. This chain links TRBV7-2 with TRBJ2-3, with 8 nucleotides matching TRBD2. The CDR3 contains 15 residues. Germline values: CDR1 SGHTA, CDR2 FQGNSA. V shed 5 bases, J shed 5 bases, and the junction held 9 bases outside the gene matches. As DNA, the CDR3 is TGTGCCAGCAGCGGTTCAGCGGGAGTTCTAGATACGCAGTATTTT. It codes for CASSGSAGVLDTQYF.

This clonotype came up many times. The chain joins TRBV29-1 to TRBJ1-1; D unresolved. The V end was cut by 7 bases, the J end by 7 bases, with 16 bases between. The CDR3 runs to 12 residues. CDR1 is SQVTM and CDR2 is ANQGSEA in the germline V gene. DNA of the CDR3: TGCAGCGGGCTGGGGAAGAATATTGAAGCTTTCTTT. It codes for CSGLGKNIEAFF.